This T cell receptor (beta chain) was retrieved from a study of blood T cell repertoires in COVID-19. Study-wide background: From T cells, B-cell-depleted T cells, or PBMCs came the material, which was cDNA or gDNA.

Per the study methods: Researchers report that nucleated cell counts were estimated from reference gene primer amplification. Using immunoSEQ multiplex PCR, the repertoire was profiled, and TCRdb retains in-frame clones only, with some absent. V, J and clone size reflect that table, while D and trimming were determined from the DNA. The data hold tens of thousands of clones, with about 85% observed a single time. CDR1 is MDHEN, CDR2 SYDVKM, per germline. V was trimmed by 7 bases and J by 5 bases, leaving 12 bases between them. The length of the CDR3 is 12 residues. It was during active infection that Seattle patients were enrolled and then longitudinally followed. This clone was recorded only once.

The chain couples TRBV28 to TRBJ2-7; D is unresolved. The TCR originated in a woman over 75 with COVID-19, enrolled during active disease. Source material: peripheral blood. The CDR3 bases are TGTGCCAGCACGGTTCCCCCCAACGAGCAGTACTTC. Its translation: CASTVPPNEQYF. Full variable domain (outside the CDR3, taken from reference TRBV28 and TRBJ2-7): DVKVTQSSRYLVKRTGEKVFLECVQDMDHENMFWYRQDPGLGLRLIYFSYDVKMKEKGDIPEGYSVSREKKERFSLILESASTNQTSMYLCASTVPPNEQYFGPGTRLTVT.